The T cell receptor (beta chain) described here comes from a study of blood T cell repertoires in COVID-19. Study at large: Both acute and convalescent COVID-19 samples were obtained from the United States, Italy and Spain. Sources were T cells, B-cell-depleted T cells, or PBMCs; the material itself was cDNA or gDNA.

The Seattle patients, enrolled during active infection, were followed longitudinally. Original handling: Amplification from reference gene primers served as the basis for estimated nucleated cell counts. Profiling relied on immunoSEQ multiplex PCR, and the TCRdb table lists in-frame clones only, not all of them. V, J and clone size derive from that table, while D and trimming were established from the DNA sequence. The table has over 70,000 clones, 80% to 95% seen once; the top ten hold 2.5% to 3%. In this sample, this clone turned up once. The CDR3 is 18 amino acids. Germline CDR1 reads LGHDT; CDR2 reads YNNKEL (reference sequence). J was trimmed by 4 bases and V by 2 bases; bases with no gene match: 9.

This receptor was obtained from a middle-aged man with COVID-19, enrolled during active disease. The sample taken for sequencing was peripheral blood. V and J are TRBV3-1 (or the pseudogene TRBV3-2) and TRBJ2-2, with 11 nucleotides matching TRBD2. In DNA, the CDR3 is TGTGCCAGCAGCCAAAAACTAGCGGGAGTTCGGAGCACCGGGGAGCTGTTTTTT. Its protein product is CASSQKLAGVRSTGELFF.